This record looks at one TCR beta chain sequence and its context. The data derive from a study of T cell changes during pregnancy in multiple sclerosis. TCRdb keeps only in-frame clones here, not all; method: immunoSEQ multiplex PCR. The sample has 54,000 or so clones, 80% to 95% seen once. The source is a female donor with multiple sclerosis, enrolled in a pregnancy study. Specimen: CD4+ T cells from peripheral blood mononuclear cells, collected before pregnancy.

CDR3 DNA sequence: TGTGCCAGCTCACCAGGACAGGGAACCTATGGCTACACCTTC. This sequence encodes CASSPGQGTYGYTF. This chain joins TRBV18 and TRBJ1-2, with 8 bases fitting TRBD1. Germline CDR1 and CDR2: KGHSH and LQKENI. Trimming at V came to 2 bases and at J to 4 bases, leaving 3 bases not matched to a gene. The CDR3 consists of 14 residues.